This T cell receptor (beta chain) was retrieved from a study of response to subunit inactivated influenza vaccine. Study observations and caveats: After each seasonal influenza vaccination, few new T cells are recruited, the authors suggested.

With regard to this clonotype: The antigen is undetermined.

TCRdb re-derived calls from the RT-PCR reads in MiXCR, one entry per CDR3 protein. The sample includes roughly 700,000 distinct CDR3 sequences, approximately 13% of them seen just once. From germline, CDR1 is MNHNS and CDR2 SASEGT. The V segment lost 5 bases and the J segment 4 bases; nucleotides outside the gene matches: 9. This CDR3 is built from 17 residues. The sequence was obtained from a man between 50 and 59 years old who received an inactivated influenza vaccine. This chain connects TRBV6-1 to TRBJ2-5, with 14 bases fitting TRBD2. This material consisted of PBMCs from blood, taken around 15 days before vaccination. CDR3 nucleotides: TGTGCCAGCAGTCAAGGGGGACTAGCGGGAGTCGCAGAGACCCAGTACTTC. Residues: CASSQGGLAGVAETQYF.